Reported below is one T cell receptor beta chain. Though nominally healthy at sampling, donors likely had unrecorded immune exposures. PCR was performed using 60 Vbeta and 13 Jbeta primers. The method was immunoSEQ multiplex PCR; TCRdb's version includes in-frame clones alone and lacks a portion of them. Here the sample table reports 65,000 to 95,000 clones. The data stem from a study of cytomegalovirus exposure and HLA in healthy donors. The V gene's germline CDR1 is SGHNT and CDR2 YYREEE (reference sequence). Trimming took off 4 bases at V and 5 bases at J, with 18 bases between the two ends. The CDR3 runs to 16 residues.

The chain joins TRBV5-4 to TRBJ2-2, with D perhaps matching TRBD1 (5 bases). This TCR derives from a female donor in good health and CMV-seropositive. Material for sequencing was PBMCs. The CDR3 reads CASSPGRASRTGELFF. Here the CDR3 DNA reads TGTGCCAGCAGCCCCGGCAGGGCGAGTCGGACCGGGGAGCTGTTTTTT.